A selection of T cell receptor beta chains follows, all from one sample in a study of T-cell reconstitution after alpha-beta-depleted transplantation in children. A single record per CDR3 protein comes from TCRdb applying MiXCR to the PCR reads. Altogether 450,000 to 550,000 distinct CDR3 sequences are present, about an eighth being singletons, with the ten largest covering 14%. The sequences come from PBMCs, mostly from graft donor cells, collected 180 days after TCRalphabeta/CD19-depleted stem cell transplant. These TCRs come from a female patient under 10 years old who had a stem cell transplant for aplastic anemia, so the T cells may come from the graft donor. CDR3s include the opening cysteine and the closing phenylalanine or tryptophan. Fields, in order: clone size, V gene, J gene, D gene, CDR3 DNA, CDR3 protein. A D gene is named only where the DNA matches it firmly. Clone size is shown for a subset of rows, as once, few, many or a class of expanded clone.

clone_size: NA; v_call: TRBV15; j_call: TRBJ2-7; d_call: NA; cdr3_nt: TGTGCCACCAGCAGAGACTCCTACGAGCAGTACTTC; cdr3_aa: CATSRDSYEQYF
clone_size: many; v_call: TRBV24-1; j_call: TRBJ2-3; d_call: NA; cdr3_nt: TGTGCCACCAGTGGTTTCACAGATACGCAGTATTTT; cdr3_aa: CATSGFTDTQYF
clone_size: few; v_call: TRBV5-1; j_call: TRBJ1-1; d_call: NA; cdr3_nt: TGCGCCAGCAGCCAGGAGCAGGGCAGGGCTGAAGCTTTCTTT; cdr3_aa: CASSQEQGRAEAFF
clone_size: few; v_call: TRBV15; j_call: TRBJ1-4; d_call: NA; cdr3_nt: TGTGCCACCAGCCAGGGGCTTACAACTAATGAAAAACTGTTTTTT; cdr3_aa: CATSQGLTTNEKLFF
clone_size: NA; v_call: TRBV5-5; j_call: TRBJ2-1; d_call: NA; cdr3_nt: TGTGCCAGCAGCTTGTATCGCAATGAGCAGTTCTTC; cdr3_aa: CASSLYRNEQFF
clone_size: NA; v_call: TRBV19; j_call: TRBJ2-2; d_call: TRBD2; cdr3_nt: TGTGCCAGTAGTCTTGCGGGAGTAGCCGGGGAGCTGTTTTTT; cdr3_aa: CASSLAGVAGELFF
clone_size: many; v_call: TRBV12-3/TRBV12-4; j_call: TRBJ2-1; d_call: TRBD2; cdr3_nt: TGTGCCAGCAGTTCAAGCGGGAGCGGGCAGTTCTTC; cdr3_aa: CASSSSGSGQFF
clone_size: NA; v_call: TRBV11-2; j_call: TRBJ2-1; d_call: TRBD2; cdr3_nt: TGTGCCAGCAGCTTACTAGCGGGGATATACAGCTCCTACAATGAGCAGTTCTTC; cdr3_aa: CASSLLAGIYSSYNEQFF
clone_size: NA; v_call: TRBV20-1; j_call: TRBJ1-5; d_call: NA; cdr3_nt: TGCAGTGCAACGGAAGGGAATAGCAATCAGCCCCAGCATTTT; cdr3_aa: CSATEGNSNQPQHF
clone_size: NA; v_call: TRBV20-1; j_call: TRBJ2-5; d_call: TRBD2; cdr3_nt: TGCAGTGCTTCTCTGACTAGCGGCCAAGAGACCCAGTACTTC; cdr3_aa: CSASLTSGQETQYF
clone_size: NA; v_call: TRBV5-1; j_call: TRBJ2-2; d_call: NA; cdr3_nt: TGCGCCAGCAGCCCCCCCGGGGGGAACACCGGGGAGCTGTTTTTT; cdr3_aa: CASSPPGGNTGELFF
clone_size: few; v_call: TRBV25-1; j_call: TRBJ1-1; d_call: TRBD1; cdr3_nt: TGTGCCAGCACCTGGGGGGAGGGACAGGGGGCATATGAAGCTTTCTTT; cdr3_aa: CASTWGEGQGAYEAFF
clone_size: few; v_call: TRBV7-9; j_call: TRBJ2-2; d_call: TRBD1; cdr3_nt: TGTGCCAGCAGCTTACAGGGGGCGCATACCGGGGAGCTGTTTTTT; cdr3_aa: CASSLQGAHTGELFF
clone_size: few; v_call: TRBV11-2; j_call: TRBJ2-3; d_call: NA; cdr3_nt: TGTGCCAGCAGCCAGGGGGGATCCGACACAGATACGCAGTATTTT; cdr3_aa: CASSQGGSDTDTQYF
clone_size: NA; v_call: TRBV28; j_call: TRBJ1-3; d_call: TRBD1; cdr3_nt: TGTGCCAGCAGTGGGACAGGGTCGGGAAACACCATATATTTT; cdr3_aa: CASSGTGSGNTIYF
clone_size: few; v_call: TRBV7-2; j_call: TRBJ2-1; d_call: NA; cdr3_nt: TGTGCCAGCACCCAAACTAGTTCGAGCTCCTACAATGAGCAGTTCTTC; cdr3_aa: CASTQTSSSSYNEQFF
clone_size: few; v_call: TRBV27; j_call: TRBJ2-3; d_call: NA; cdr3_nt: TGTGCCAGCAGTCCCCAGGATGCCCGGATGGTCGCAGATACGCAGTATTTT; cdr3_aa: CASSPQDARMVADTQYF
clone_size: NA; v_call: TRBV7-2; j_call: TRBJ2-7; d_call: NA; cdr3_nt: TGTGCCAGCAGCTCACACTTCTTGACTGGAACCACCTACGAGCAGTACTTC; cdr3_aa: CASSSHFLTGTTYEQYF
clone_size: few; v_call: TRBV4-3; j_call: TRBJ2-3; d_call: TRBD2; cdr3_nt: TGCGCCAGCAGCCAAGGGGGACTAGCGGGAGCGAAAGATACGCAGTATTTT; cdr3_aa: CASSQGGLAGAKDTQYF
clone_size: few; v_call: TRBV18; j_call: TRBJ2-3; d_call: NA; cdr3_nt: TGTGCCAGCTCACCAAATACAGGGCCTGGGGATACGCAGTATTTT; cdr3_aa: CASSPNTGPGDTQYF
clone_size: many; v_call: TRBV20-1; j_call: TRBJ2-1; d_call: NA; cdr3_nt: TGCAGTGCTAGTCCAGCGGGCGGCTCCTACAATGAGCAGTTCTTC; cdr3_aa: CSASPAGGSYNEQFF
clone_size: few; v_call: TRBV5-1; j_call: TRBJ2-6; d_call: TRBD2; cdr3_nt: TGCGCCAGCAGCTCGACCGGGACTAGCGTTACTGGGGCCAACGTCCTGACTTTC; cdr3_aa: CASSSTGTSVTGANVLTF
clone_size: NA; v_call: TRBV24-1; j_call: TRBJ2-5; d_call: TRBD1; cdr3_nt: TGTGCCACCAGTGATTGGGGACAGGGGGCGGAGACCCAGTACTTC; cdr3_aa: CATSDWGQGAETQYF
clone_size: NA; v_call: TRBV19; j_call: TRBJ2-1; d_call: TRBD1; cdr3_nt: TGTGCCAGTAGTATAGTGGGGGCCAACAGGGGCCGGCAAATAAATGAGCAGTTCTTC; cdr3_aa: CASSIVGANRGRQINEQFF
clone_size: few; v_call: TRBV6-1; j_call: TRBJ2-7; d_call: NA; cdr3_nt: TGTGCCAGCACCGGATCGGGCTCTGACGAGCAGTACTTC; cdr3_aa: CASTGSGSDEQYF
clone_size: large; v_call: TRBV28; j_call: TRBJ2-3; d_call: TRBD2; cdr3_nt: TGTGCCAGCAGTTTAAGCGGGACCACAGATACGCAGTATTTT; cdr3_aa: CASSLSGTTDTQYF
clone_size: few; v_call: TRBV10-3; j_call: TRBJ2-7; d_call: NA; cdr3_nt: TGTGCCATCACCATGGACAACACCTACGAGCAGTACTTC; cdr3_aa: CAITMDNTYEQYF
clone_size: many; v_call: TRBV29-1; j_call: TRBJ2-3; d_call: NA; cdr3_nt: TGCAGCGTTGGGGTCGGGTTTAGAACAGATACGCAGTATTTT; cdr3_aa: CSVGVGFRTDTQYF
clone_size: many; v_call: TRBV5-8; j_call: TRBJ1-5; d_call: NA; cdr3_nt: TGTGCCAGCAGCGAGATCGTTCAGCCCCAGCATTTT; cdr3_aa: CASSEIVQPQHF
clone_size: NA; v_call: TRBV7-2; j_call: TRBJ1-1; d_call: TRBD1; cdr3_nt: TGTGCCAGCAGCTATACAGGGGTGGGGAACACTGAAGCTTTCTTT; cdr3_aa: CASSYTGVGNTEAFF
clone_size: NA; v_call: TRBV7-6; j_call: TRBJ2-7; d_call: NA; cdr3_nt: TGTGCCAGCAGCTTAGGAGCCTTTTACGAGCAGTACTTC; cdr3_aa: CASSLGAFYEQYF
clone_size: NA; v_call: TRBV7-6; j_call: TRBJ2-5; d_call: NA; cdr3_nt: TGTGCCAGCAGCTTAAAGGCTACCCGACAAGAGACCCAGTACTTC; cdr3_aa: CASSLKATRQETQYF
clone_size: few; v_call: TRBV6-5; j_call: TRBJ1-1; d_call: NA; cdr3_nt: TGTGCCAGCAAGGAACCCAGGACGGCGAACACTGAAGCTTTCTTT; cdr3_aa: CASKEPRTANTEAFF
clone_size: NA; v_call: TRBV9; j_call: TRBJ2-1; d_call: TRBD2; cdr3_nt: TGTGCCAGCAGCGCCACTAGCGTCCCCTACAATGAGCAGTTCTTC; cdr3_aa: CASSATSVPYNEQFF
clone_size: NA; v_call: TRBV12-3/TRBV12-4; j_call: TRBJ1-2; d_call: TRBD1; cdr3_nt: TGTGCCAGCAGTTTAAGGACAGGGATGGGCTACACCTTC; cdr3_aa: CASSLRTGMGYTF
clone_size: NA; v_call: TRBV10-3; j_call: TRBJ2-2; d_call: TRBD1; cdr3_nt: TGTGCCACCCAGACAGGGGGGAATCGCACCGGGGAGCTGTTTTTT; cdr3_aa: CATQTGGNRTGELFF
clone_size: NA; v_call: TRBV6-5; j_call: TRBJ1-6; d_call: NA; cdr3_nt: TGTGCCAGCAGTTCGAATAGGGTTAATTCACCCCTCCACTTT; cdr3_aa: CASSSNRVNSPLHF
clone_size: NA; v_call: TRBV5-1; j_call: TRBJ2-3; d_call: TRBD2; cdr3_nt: TGCGCCAGCAGCCCCCGGCGGGAGAGGAGCACAGATACGCAGTATTTT; cdr3_aa: CASSPRRERSTDTQYF
clone_size: few; v_call: TRBV5-1; j_call: TRBJ2-3; d_call: TRBD2; cdr3_nt: TGCGCCAGCAGCCTTAGCGGGAGGGCCGAAGGAGATACGCAGTATTTT; cdr3_aa: CASSLSGRAEGDTQYF
clone_size: NA; v_call: TRBV6-2/TRBV6-3; j_call: TRBJ2-1; d_call: TRBD2; cdr3_nt: TGTGCCAGCAGTTACAACTGGGCTAGCGGGACCGAGGGTCCCTACAATGAGCAGTTCTTC; cdr3_aa: CASSYNWASGTEGPYNEQFF
clone_size: NA; v_call: TRBV6-2/TRBV6-3; j_call: TRBJ1-5; d_call: NA; cdr3_nt: TGTGCCAGCAGTTACGAGGTCTCGCGGCAGCCCCAGCATTTT; cdr3_aa: CASSYEVSRQPQHF
clone_size: NA; v_call: TRBV4-3; j_call: TRBJ1-6; d_call: NA; cdr3_nt: TGCGCCAGCAGCCAAGATCTGTCAGGGAACAGATCACCCCTCCACTTT; cdr3_aa: CASSQDLSGNRSPLHF
clone_size: many; v_call: TRBV20-1; j_call: TRBJ1-1; d_call: TRBD1; cdr3_nt: TGCAGTGCTAGAGCTTACAGGGGGGTGGGCACTGAAGCTTTCTTT; cdr3_aa: CSARAYRGVGTEAFF
clone_size: few; v_call: TRBV7-6; j_call: TRBJ1-1; d_call: NA; cdr3_nt: TGTGCCAGCAGCTTAGAATCCAGGGAGGTGAACACTGAAGCTTTCTTT; cdr3_aa: CASSLESREVNTEAFF
clone_size: many; v_call: TRBV28; j_call: TRBJ2-7; d_call: NA; cdr3_nt: TGTGCCAGCAGCGGGGTTACGGGAGACGAGCAGTACTTC; cdr3_aa: CASSGVTGDEQYF
clone_size: few; v_call: TRBV15; j_call: TRBJ1-2; d_call: TRBD1; cdr3_nt: TGTGCCACCAGCAGCGTAGACAGGGTCTATGGCTACACCTTC; cdr3_aa: CATSSVDRVYGYTF
clone_size: NA; v_call: TRBV9; j_call: TRBJ2-3; d_call: TRBD2; cdr3_nt: TGTGCCAGCACCGGGACTAGCGGAGGAAGGACAGATACGCAGTATTTT; cdr3_aa: CASTGTSGGRTDTQYF
clone_size: few; v_call: TRBV6-5; j_call: TRBJ1-1; d_call: TRBD1; cdr3_nt: TGTGCCAGCAGTCTACAGGGGACTGAAGCTTTCTTT; cdr3_aa: CASSLQGTEAFF
clone_size: many; v_call: TRBV28; j_call: TRBJ2-1; d_call: NA; cdr3_nt: TGTGCCAGCAGTTTGCGAAGGGGGATCTGGTACAATGAGCAGTTCTTC; cdr3_aa: CASSLRRGIWYNEQFF
clone_size: few; v_call: TRBV7-9; j_call: TRBJ2-1; d_call: TRBD1; cdr3_nt: TGTGCCAGCAGCTTAGCGGGGACAGCATACAATGAGCAGTTCTTC; cdr3_aa: CASSLAGTAYNEQFF
clone_size: few; v_call: TRBV28; j_call: TRBJ1-1; d_call: NA; cdr3_nt: TGTGCCAGCAGTCCTTCCGGAGTTGGGCCGGGGACTGAAGCTTTCTTT; cdr3_aa: CASSPSGVGPGTEAFF
clone_size: few; v_call: TRBV7-2; j_call: TRBJ1-2; d_call: NA; cdr3_nt: TGTGCCAGTGGAGAGAACTATGGCTACACCTTC; cdr3_aa: CASGENYGYTF
clone_size: few; v_call: TRBV7-9; j_call: TRBJ2-5; d_call: NA; cdr3_nt: TGTGCCAGCAGCCTAAGGGAGTCAGAGACCCAGTACTTC; cdr3_aa: CASSLRESETQYF
clone_size: few; v_call: TRBV6-1; j_call: TRBJ2-7; d_call: NA; cdr3_nt: TGTGCCAGCAGAAGGGGAATAACAACCTACGAGCAGTACTTC; cdr3_aa: CASRRGITTYEQYF
clone_size: few; v_call: TRBV29-1; j_call: TRBJ2-7; d_call: NA; cdr3_nt: TGCAGCGTTGAGGGACTCGGACCGACCGAGCAGTACTTC; cdr3_aa: CSVEGLGPTEQYF
clone_size: NA; v_call: TRBV7-8; j_call: TRBJ2-7; d_call: TRBD2; cdr3_nt: TGTGCCAGCAGTCGGAGAGCGGCGGGAGGCACCATTCGAACGATCTACGAGCAGTACTTC; cdr3_aa: CASSRRAAGGTIRTIYEQYF
clone_size: NA; v_call: TRBV9; j_call: TRBJ2-7; d_call: NA; cdr3_nt: TGTGCCAGCAGCGTAGAATGGTCCTCCTACGAGCAGTACTTC; cdr3_aa: CASSVEWSSYEQYF
clone_size: NA; v_call: TRBV4-3; j_call: TRBJ1-4; d_call: NA; cdr3_nt: TGCGCCAGCAGCCAAGAAACTATCCGGCGGGGAAATGAAAAACTGTTTTTT; cdr3_aa: CASSQETIRRGNEKLFF